This TCR beta chain came from a study of blood T cells in healthy people across ages. Study conclusions and caveats: Observed TCR beta diversity per million T cells went down as age went up. This fall followed a roughly linear course with age. Naive T cell percentage by flow cytometry tracked strongly with beta diversity.

Concerning this clonotype: Antigen: not known. Mismatch with germline at one junction end may stem from a read error.

Each donor was a healthy Caucasian individual from Russia, aged roughly 6 to 100. Extracted total RNA amounted to at least 5 micrograms for each sample. The germline V gene has CDR1 SGHTA and CDR2 FQGNSA. The CDR3 is 13 amino acids. The second PCR ran about 6 to 12 cycles with a sample-barcoded 5' primer and J-beta primers. Using its own MiXCR run on the 5' RACE reads, TCRdb lists one record per CDR3 protein. The sample includes about 1.8 million distinct CDR3 sequences, approximately 50% of them seen just once. This clonotype was sampled from a middle-aged woman in good health. The rearrangement links TRBV7-2 to TRBJ2-5; no firm D call. The DNA end lines up better with TRBJ2-7; the J call may be wrong. Sequencing was done on a sample of blood. CDR3 DNA: TGTGCCGGCAGCTTACTCGACGGATACGAGCAGTACTTC. It encodes CAGSLLDGYEQYF.